Listed below are T cell receptor beta chains from one sample, sequenced in a study of patients and donors after allogeneic stem cell transplantation. Each CDR3 protein is one row after TCRdb ran MiXCR on the RT-PCR reads. The sample contains around 7,000 distinct CDR3 sequences, roughly 13% of which appear only once. Sequencing used blood, either unsorted or a sorted T cell fraction (not recorded which). The receptor source for this set is a human donor who was either an allogeneic HSCT recipient or a stem cell or donor lymphocyte infusion donor (not recorded which). It is not recorded whose cells these are; they may come from a transplant donor. CDR3s include the opening cysteine and the closing phenylalanine or tryptophan. A D gene is named only where the DNA matches it firmly. Rows give clone size only sometimes, using once, few, many, or a class for an expanded clone.

>TRBV24-1|many|TRBJ2-7|TRBD1
CATSDAGGRYEQYF
TGTGCCACCAGTGACGCAGGGGGAAGGTACGAGCAGTACTTC
>TRBV5-1|few|TRBJ2-3|TRBD2
CASSLSGGAADTQYF
TGCGCCAGCAGCTTAAGCGGGGGGGCCGCAGATACGCAGTATTTT
>TRBV4-3|few|TRBJ2-5|TRBD2
CASSQAIWGSGGDGETQYF
TGCGCCAGCAGCCAAGCAATTTGGGGTAGCGGGGGGGATGGGGAGACCCAGTACTTC
>TRBV4-3|.|TRBJ2-1|.
CASSQDMSYNEQFF
TGCGCCAGCAGCCAAGATATGTCGTACAATGAGCAGTTCTTC
>TRBV27|.|TRBJ1-4|.
CASYRLQVENEKLFF
TGTGCCAGCTACCGGTTGCAGGTCGAGAATGAAAAACTGTTTTTT
>TRBV7-2|many|TRBJ1-4|TRBD1
CASSNRGVNEKLFF
TGTGCCAGCTCCAACAGGGGGGTGAATGAAAAACTGTTTTTT
>TRBV5-6|many|TRBJ1-1|.
CASSLTRDKGEAFF
TGTGCCAGCAGCCTGACTAGGGATAAGGGTGAAGCTTTCTTT
>TRBV7-9|many|TRBJ1-4|.
CASSLGTSANEKLFF
TGTGCCAGCAGCTTGGGGACCTCCGCTAATGAAAAACTGTTTTTT
>TRBV7-2|many|TRBJ1-3|.
CASSLNRNTIYF
TGTGCCAGCAGCTTAAATCGAAACACCATATATTTT
>TRBV7-9|medium-sized|TRBJ2-7|TRBD1
CASSPPTGTGLYEQYF
TGTGCCAGCAGCCCACCCACCGGGACAGGGCTTTACGAGCAGTACTTC
>TRBV24-1|many|TRBJ2-6|.
CATSDSGRLSGANVLTF
TGTGCCACCAGTGATTCGGGACGTCTCTCTGGGGCCAACGTCCTGACTTTC
>TRBV6-5|.|TRBJ1-2|.
CASSSLQGTHGYTF
TGTGCCAGCAGCTCCCTCCAGGGAACCCATGGCTACACCTTC